Presented here are 25 T cell receptor beta chains from one specimen sequenced in a study of shared clonotypes between healthy human individuals. Libraries were prepared by immunoSEQ multiplex PCR; TCRdb keeps only in-frame clonotypes and omits some of them. This sample has some 2,400,000 clones; approximately 96% occur once, and the top ten carry approximately 0.13%. Material for sequencing was naive CD4+ T cells sorted from blood. Subset meaning: CD45RA+ positively selected. The receptors were gathered from a man between 18 and 35 years old in good health.

This chain joins TRBV5-1 and TRBJ1-1; D is possibly TRBD1 (5 bases). This CDR3 region has 16 residues. The germline CDR1 and CDR2 sequences are SGHRS and YFSETQ. Trimming removed 0 bases from V and 1 base from J, with 13 bases in between. CDR3 amino acids: CASSLEVIGGNTEAFF. The CDR3 DNA is TGCGCCAGCAGCTTGGAGGTCATCGGGGGGAACACTGAAGCTTTCTTT.

The table lists this clone with a count of one. The genes are TRBV29-1 and TRBJ1-4; D is perhaps TRBD1 (5 bases). The CDR3 length is 13 residues. V was cut by 2 bases and J by 8 bases, with 12 bases left in between. Germline V lookup: CDR1 SQVTM, CDR2 ANQGSEA. CDR3 coding DNA: TGCAGCGTTGAAATCCAGGGTTTGGAAAAACTGTTTTTT. This translates into CSVEIQGLEKLFF. The variable domain in full, completed from reference TRBV29-1 and TRBJ1-4, reads SAVISQKPSRDICQRGTSLTIQCQVDSQVTMMFWYRQQPGQSLTLIATANQGSEATYESGFVIDKFPISRPNLTFSTLTVSNMSPEDSSIYLCSVEIQGLEKLFFGSGTQLSVL.

This rearrangement joins TRBV11-2 to TRBJ1-6; D remains ambiguous. Germline V gives CDR1 SGHAT, CDR2 FQNNGV. This CDR3 comprises 16 residues. V shed 0 bases and J shed 6 bases, with 12 bases lying between them. CDR3: CASSLEVVGFNSPLHF. The CDR3 DNA reads as TGTGCCAGCAGCTTAGAGGTAGTGGGATTTAATTCACCCCTCCACTTT.

The rearrangement joins TRBV27 to TRBJ2-7; possibly TRBD1 for D (6 bases). Germline CDR1 is MNHEY and CDR2 is SMNVEV (reference sequence). The CDR3 contains 13 residues. Trimming pared 1 base from V and 7 bases from J, leaving 11 bases between. The DNA of the CDR3 is TGTGCCAGCAGTTTATACCAGGGGAAAGAGCAGTACTTC. This codes for CASSLYQGKEQYF.

There are a few counts of this clone. Other DNA sequences in the sample encode the same CDR3. J is TRBJ2-7 and V is TRBV15; TRBD1 is a possible D gene (5 bases). This CDR3 contains 14 residues. The germline CDR1 and CDR2 sequences are LNHNV and YYDKDF (reference sequence). V was trimmed by 0 bases and J by 0 bases, leaving 6 bases between them. The CDR3 spells CATSRDRVSYEQYF. The CDR3 DNA follows: TGTGCCACCAGCAGAGACAGGGTCTCCTACGAGCAGTACTTC.

A single count supports this clone. The rearrangement links TRBV7-9 to TRBJ1-5; TRBD1 is a possible D gene (6 bases). Germline V gives CDR1 SEHNR, CDR2 FQNEAQ (reference sequence). V dropped 6 bases and J dropped 10 bases, with 22 bases sitting between them. The CDR3 has 15 residues. The CDR3 region is CASSKPGAGAGPQHF. CDR3 in DNA: TGTGCCAGCAGTAAACCCGGCGCGGGGGCGGGACCCCAGCATTTT. The whole variable domain, filled in from reference TRBV7-9 and TRBJ1-5, reads DTGVSQNPRHKITKRGQNVTFRCDPISEHNRLYWYRQTLGQGPEFLTYFQNEAQLEKSRLLSDRFSAERPKGSFSTLEIQRTEQGDSAMYLCASSKPGAGAGPQHFGDGTRLSIL.

CDR3 DNA sequence: TGTGCCAGCAGCTTAAACCCGGCCTTCCCAGGGGGCTGGAACTATGGCTACACCTTC. Translating gives CASSLNPAFPGGWNYGYTF. The chain couples TRBV7-2 to TRBJ1-2, with 8 bases matching TRBD1. This CDR3 contains 19 residues. Germline V gene lookup returns CDR1 SGHTA and CDR2 FQGNSA. The junction had 16 bases not matched to a gene; V was cut back by 2 bases and J by 2 bases.

This clone was seen a single time. The rearrangement uses TRBV5-1 and TRBJ1-5; 10 positions match TRBD1. V dropped 4 bases and J dropped 4; count of bases not matched to a gene: 5. Germline CDR1 is SGHRS and CDR2 is YFSETQ. The CDR3 covers 15 residues. The CDR3 bases are TGCGCCAGCAGCCCCGGGACAGGGGCTAATCAGCCCCAGCATTTT. Amino acids: CASSPGTGANQPQHF.

The chain joins TRBV5-1 to TRBJ2-7; D possibly corresponds to TRBD2 (7 bases). CDR1 is SGHRS, CDR2 YFSETQ, per germline. This CDR3 is 15 amino acids long. The germline V and J ends were trimmed by 4 bases and 6 bases, with 20 bases remaining between them. DNA of the CDR3: TGCGCCAGCAGCGTGGAGGGGGGGCCCCAGGGCGAGCAGTACTTC. As protein: CASSVEGGPQGEQYF.

This chain links TRBV5-1 with TRBJ2-7; D remains unclear. This CDR3 spans 13 amino acids. The germline CDR1 and CDR2 sequences are SGHRS and YFSETQ. The V end was cut by 4 bases, the J end by 0 bases, with 8 bases between. CDR3: CASSPAYSYEQYF. As DNA, the CDR3 is TGCGCCAGCAGCCCGGCATACTCCTACGAGCAGTACTTC.

This rearrangement joins TRBV6-5 to TRBJ1-3, with unresolved D. Per the germline V gene, CDR1 is MNHEY and CDR2 is SVGAGI. CDR3 length equals 15 residues. V dropped 2 bases and J dropped 0 bases, with 8 bases sitting between them. CDR3 DNA sequence: TGTGCCAGCAGTTACGAAGCTTACTCTGGAAACACCATATATTTT. Its protein product is CASSYEAYSGNTIYF.

This clone was detected only once. The rearrangement uses TRBV2 and TRBJ1-1; possible D gene TRBD1, 5 bases. This CDR3 has 16 amino acids. CDR1 and CDR2 from the germline V gene are SNHLY and FYNNEI. The ends were cut back, 2 bases at V and 1 base at J, with 14 bases in the middle. CDR3 loop: CASSELVGGTNTEAFF. The CDR3 DNA sequence: TGTGCCAGCAGTGAATTAGTGGGGGGGACGAACACTGAAGCTTTCTTT.

This sequence joins TRBV4-1 and TRBJ1-4; D perhaps matches TRBD1 (6 bases). The CDR3 sequence is 12 residues long. Trimming removed 2 bases at V and 8 bases at J, with 6 bases between. CDR1 and CDR2 (germline): MGHRA, YSYEKL. The CDR3 is CASSQQGEKLFF. Written as DNA, the CDR3 is TGCGCCAGCAGCCAACAGGGGGAAAAACTGTTTTTT.

V is TRBV10-3 and J is TRBJ2-5; TRBD2 aligns across 10 bases. The V gene's germline CDR1 is ENHRY and CDR2 SYGVKD. The J segment lost 1 base and the V segment lost 4 bases, leaving 0 bases of the junction unmatched. This CDR3 comprises 14 residues. The CDR3 region has the DNA TGTGCCATCAGTGCTAGCGGGGGCCAAGAGACCCAGTACTTC. Protein: CAISASGGQETQYF.

The chain carries TRBV1 and TRBJ2-7; whether TRBD1, the table's D call, matches the DNA was not checked. TRBV1 is assigned pseudogene status. The CDR3 length is 16 residues. CDR3: CTSSQDSGTDSYEQYF. In DNA, the CDR3 is TGCACCAGCAGCCAAGACTCCGGGACAGACTCCTACGAGCAGTACTTC.

The chain recombines TRBV5-1 with TRBJ1-6; D is perhaps TRBD1 (6 bases). V lost 2 bases and J lost 6, with 12 bases in between. Germline CDR1 and CDR2: SGHRS and YFSETQ. CDR3 length equals 15 residues. The DNA of the CDR3 is TGCGCCAGCAGCTTAGAATCCAGGGGTAATTCACCCCTCCACTTT. This translates into CASSLESRGNSPLHF.

This chain joins TRBV13 and TRBJ2-7, with 7 positions matching TRBD1. Germline lookup yields CDR1 PRHDT and CDR2 FYEKMQ (reference sequence). Germline trimming cut 5 bases from V and 2 bases from J; bases unmatched to any gene: 3. The CDR3 has 13 amino acids. CDR3 coding DNA: TGTGCCAGCAGCCGCCAGGGGGCCTACGAGCAGTACTTC. It yields the protein CASSRQGAYEQYF. Filled out from reference TRBV13 and TRBJ2-7, the complete variable domain reads AAGVIQSPRHLIKEKRETATLKCYPIPRHDTVYWYQQGPGQDPQFLISFYEKMQSDKGSIPDRFSAQQFSDYHSELNMSSLELGDSALYFCASSRQGAYEQYFGPGTRLTVT.

DNA of the CDR3: TGTGCCAGTATTCGGGGGTCCGATATGAACACTGAAGCTTTCTTT. This codes for CASIRGSDMNTEAFF. V is TRBV19 and J is TRBJ1-1; a weak D match, TRBD1 (5 bases). V lost 7 bases and J lost 0, with 15 bases in between. The CDR3 runs 15 residues. In germline, CDR1 is LNHDA, CDR2 SQIVND (reference sequence).

This sequence joins TRBV18 and TRBJ2-1, with 9 nucleotides matching TRBD2. The CDR3 runs 11 residues. Germline V gene lookup returns CDR1 KGHSH and CDR2 LQKENI. The CDR3 protein is CAAAGGAEQFF. The DNA for the CDR3 is TGTGCTGCTGCGGGAGGGGCTGAGCAGTTCTTC.

This clone was observed once. This specimen includes other DNA sequences encoding the same CDR3. The V gene is TRBV5-4, the J gene TRBJ2-5; unclear D gene. The CDR3 is 11 amino acids. Trimming removed 2 bases from V and 5 bases from J, with 4 bases in between. CDR1 is SGHNT, CDR2 YYREEE, per germline (reference sequence). CDR3 nucleotide sequence: TGTGCCAGCAGCTTCCGGGAGACCCAGTACTTC. It codes for CASSFRETQYF.

The chain joins TRBV5-1 to TRBJ1-1; D is unresolved. CDR1 is SGHRS and CDR2 is YFSETQ in the germline V gene. Trimming removed 5 bases at V and 0 bases at J, with 5 bases between. This CDR3 comprises 12 residues. DNA of the CDR3: TGCGCCAGCAGTCAGGTGAACACTGAAGCTTTCTTT. This gives the protein CASSQVNTEAFF.

The chain has TRBV6-1 and TRBJ1-4; 7 positions match TRBD1. Germline trimming cut 6 bases from V and 7 bases from J; bases unmatched to any gene: 11. Germline CDR1 reads MNHNS; CDR2 reads SASEGT. This CDR3 comprises 15 residues. The CDR3 sequence: CASRTRGAGGEKLFF. The CDR3, as DNA: TGTGCCAGCAGGACCAGGGGGGCAGGAGGTGAAAAACTGTTTTTT.

V usage is TRBV6-1 and J usage is TRBJ1-1; D unclear. Germline CDR1 reads MNHNS; CDR2 reads SASEGT. V was clipped by 10 bases and J by 1 base, with 16 bases between them. CDR3 length equals 14 residues. The CDR3 nucleotides are TGTGCCAACTCCCGCGTCCTAGGGAACACTGAAGCTTTCTTT. Protein: CANSRVLGNTEAFF.

The rearrangement uses TRBV19 and TRBJ2-3, with D tentatively TRBD2 (7 bases). Germline loops: CDR1 LNHDA, CDR2 SQIVND (reference sequence). CDR3 length equals 15 residues. With 4 bases removed from V and 3 bases from J, the gap between germline ends came to 14 bases. The CDR3 here is CASSTPGEGTDTQYF. CDR3 in DNA: TGTGCCAGTAGTACCCCAGGGGAGGGGACAGATACGCAGTATTTT.

This rearrangement joins TRBV28 to TRBJ2-4, with D perhaps TRBD1 or TRBD2 (5 bases each). Germline V gives CDR1 MDHEN, CDR2 SYDVKM. The CDR3 sequence is 16 residues long. V was clipped by 3 bases and J by 0 bases, with 12 bases between them. CDR3 DNA sequence: TGTGCCAGCAGTTTTCCGGGGCTGGGAGCCAAAAACATTCAGTACTTC. Its translation: CASSFPGLGAKNIQYF.